Below are 13 T cell receptor beta chains sequenced from a single sample in a study of OX40 agonist ivuxolimab in advanced cancers. Library preparation used the immunoSEQ multiplex PCR assay. TCRdb took over this immuneACCESS table, retaining in-frame rearrangements with V and J assigned. Such tables are incomplete; in checked studies, under half of the missing clones stem from an unresolved V gene, and the remainder is unexplained. The sample data list about 41,000 clones, and around 73% of these were observed just once. The leading ten clones occupy 20% to 25% of the sample. The input for sequencing was CD4+ or CD8+ T cells sorted from blood, taken in a trial of the OX40 agonist ivuxolimab. These receptor sequences come from an adult with an advanced solid tumor such as melanoma, head and neck, liver or kidney cancer.

This clone was counted a few times. V is TRBV19 and J is TRBJ1-2; D unresolved. The V gene lost 3 bases and the J gene lost 8 bases, with 10 bases spanning the gap. Germline CDR1 reads LNHDA; CDR2 reads SQIVND (reference sequence). This CDR3 spans 12 amino acids. The CDR3 sequence: CASSIGAEGYTF. The CDR3 DNA is TGTGCCAGTAGTATCGGAGCGGAGGGCTACACCTTC.

This clone was recorded a few times. This rearrangement joins TRBV4-1 to TRBJ2-1; D is ambiguous. The V and J ends lost 3 bases and 9 bases respectively, with 18 bases between them. Germline CDR1 and CDR2: MGHRA and YSYEKL. CDR3 length: 15 amino acids. The CDR3 DNA sequence: TGCGCCAGCAGCCACCCAGTGGGTATCGAGGCTGAGCAGTTCTTC. Translated: CASSHPVGIEAEQFF.

V usage is TRBV7-9 and J usage is TRBJ1-5; D may be TRBD1 (5 bases). The CDR3 is 15 residues long. The germline gives CDR1 SEHNR, CDR2 FQNEAQ (reference sequence). The V gene lost 3 bases and the J gene lost 1 base, with 10 bases spanning the gap. The CDR3 here is CASSFTQGSNQPQHF. DNA of the CDR3: TGTGCCAGCAGCTTCACCCAGGGCAGCAATCAGCCCCAGCATTTT.

J is TRBJ2-5 and V is TRBV28; no clear D. The end of the DNA fits TRBJ2-7 better, so the J call may be wrong. CDR3 length equals 11 residues. Germline loops: CDR1 MDHEN, CDR2 SYDVKM. The CDR3 DNA follows: TGTGCCAGCCAGGATCGATACGAGCAGTACTTC. It yields the protein CASQDRYEQYF.

The J gene is TRBJ1-1, the V gene TRBV25-1; D is undetermined. Germline values: CDR1 MGHDK, CDR2 SYGVNS. The V end was cut by 4 bases, the J end by 0 bases, with 12 bases between. There are 15 residues in the CDR3. CDR3 nucleotide sequence: TGTGCCAGCAGTGTCCTCGGGAGGATGAACACTGAAGCTTTCTTT. Residues: CASSVLGRMNTEAFF.

The chain uses TRBV9 and TRBJ2-5; D may correspond to TRBD1 or TRBD2 (5 bases each). CDR1 is SGDLS, CDR2 YYNGEE, per germline. Trimming removed 3 bases at V and 1 base at J, with 22 bases between. CDR3 length equals 18 residues. CDR3 nucleotides: TGTGCCAGCAGCGAAGGGGATATCGGGACGGTATCCCAAGAGACCCAGTACTTC. As protein: CASSEGDIGTVSQETQYF.

This chain joins TRBV6-5 and TRBJ1-2, with a possible D match to TRBD1 (5 bases). There are 14 residues in the CDR3. V was pared by 2 bases and J by 1 base, with 8 bases between. Looked up from germline, CDR1 is MNHEY and CDR2 is SVGAGI. The CDR3 DNA is TGTGCCAGCAGTTACATGGGGGTTAACTATGGCTACACCTTC. It specifies CASSYMGVNYGYTF.

The chain joins TRBV7-8 to TRBJ2-5; D remains ambiguous. Trimming took 6 bases from V and 2 from J, leaving 10 bases between them. Germline V gives CDR1 SGHVS, CDR2 FQNEAQ. The CDR3 is 13 residues long. CDR3 bases: TGTGCCAGCAGTTACGAGGAGCAAGAGACCCAGTACTTC. It specifies CASSYEEQETQYF.

The chain carries TRBV9 and TRBJ2-1; possible D gene TRBD1, 5 bases. Trimming cost V 0 bases and J 6 bases, with 13 bases left between them. The CDR3 contains 15 residues. The germline V gene encodes CDR1 SGDLS and CDR2 YYNGEE. CDR3 in DNA: TGTGCCAGCAGCGTAGAAGGGGTTATAGGCAATGAGCAGTTCTTC. This codes for CASSVEGVIGNEQFF.

This clone was found a few times. The CDR3 sequence: CASSDWGNEQFF. The CDR3 nucleotides read TGTGCCAGCAGCGACTGGGGGAATGAGCAGTTCTTC. The chain employs TRBV11-3 and TRBJ2-1; D is tentatively TRBD1 or TRBD2 (5 bases each). CDR3 length: 12 amino acids. V was shortened by 5 bases and J by 7 bases, with 9 bases between the two germline ends. In germline, CDR1 is SGHNT, CDR2 YENEEA.

This clone was seen a single time. This chain connects TRBV6-5 to TRBJ1-2, with D perhaps matching TRBD1 (6 bases). CDR3 size: 15 residues. The V end was cut by 5 bases, the J end by 8 bases, with 21 bases between. Germline V lookup: CDR1 MNHEY, CDR2 SVGAGI. The CDR3: CASSKGHRGLGGYTF. The DNA of the CDR3 is TGTGCCAGCAGTAAGGGACACCGTGGTTTAGGCGGCTACACCTTC.

The V gene is TRBV15, the J gene TRBJ2-1, with TRBD1 identical over 9 bases. The CDR3 spans 16 residues. Germline V gene sequence: CDR1 LNHNV, CDR2 YYDKDF (reference sequence). Losses at the gene ends were 2 bases for V and 4 bases for J; bases not matched to a gene: 6. CDR3 amino acids: CATSRLGQGTYNEQFF. CDR3 DNA sequence: TGTGCCACCAGCAGATTGGGACAGGGTACTTACAATGAGCAGTTCTTC.

The chain recombines TRBV6-6 with TRBJ1-1, with no clear D. This CDR3 is 13 amino acids long. With 0 bases removed from V and 5 bases from J, the gap between germline ends came to 7 bases. Looked up from germline, CDR1 is MNHNY and CDR2 is SVGAGI (reference sequence). CDR3 nucleotides: TGTGCCAGCAGTTACTCCGAGGAAACTGAAGCTTTCTTT. This gives the protein CASSYSEETEAFF.